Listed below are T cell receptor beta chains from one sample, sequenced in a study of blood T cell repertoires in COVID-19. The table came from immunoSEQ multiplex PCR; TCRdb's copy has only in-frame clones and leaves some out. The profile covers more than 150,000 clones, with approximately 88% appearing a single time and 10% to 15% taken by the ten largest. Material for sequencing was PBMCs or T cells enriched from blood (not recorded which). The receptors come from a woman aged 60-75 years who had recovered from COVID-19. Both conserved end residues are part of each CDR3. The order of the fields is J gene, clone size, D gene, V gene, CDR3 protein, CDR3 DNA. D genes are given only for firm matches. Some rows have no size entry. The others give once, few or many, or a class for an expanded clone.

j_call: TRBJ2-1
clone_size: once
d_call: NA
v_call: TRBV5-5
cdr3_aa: CASSPAGNTYNEQFF
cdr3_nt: TGTGCCAGCAGCCCGGCGGGAAACACCTACAATGAGCAGTTCTTC

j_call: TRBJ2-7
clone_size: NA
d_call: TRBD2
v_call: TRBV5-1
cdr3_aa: CASSASGGTTYEQYF
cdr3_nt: TGCGCCAGCAGCGCTAGCGGGGGTACCACCTACGAGCAGTACTTC

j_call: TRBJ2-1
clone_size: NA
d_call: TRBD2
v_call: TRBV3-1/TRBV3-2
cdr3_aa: CASSQVVLRGFVYNEQFF
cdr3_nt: TGTGCCAGCAGCCAAGTCGTTTTGCGGGGGTTCGTCTACAATGAGCAGTTCTTC

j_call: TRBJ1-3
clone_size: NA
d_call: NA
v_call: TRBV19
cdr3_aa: CASSSGLRGGNTIYF
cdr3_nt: TGTGCCAGTAGCTCGGGACTCCGGGGCGGAAACACCATATATTTT

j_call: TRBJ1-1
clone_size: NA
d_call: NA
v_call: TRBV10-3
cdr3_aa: CAISETGMNTEAFF
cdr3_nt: TGTGCCATCAGTGAGACAGGCATGAACACTGAAGCTTTCTTT

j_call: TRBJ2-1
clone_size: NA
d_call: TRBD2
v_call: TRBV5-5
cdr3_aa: CASSVGLADPYGEQFF
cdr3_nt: TGTGCCAGCAGCGTGGGACTAGCGGACCCTTACGGTGAGCAGTTCTTC

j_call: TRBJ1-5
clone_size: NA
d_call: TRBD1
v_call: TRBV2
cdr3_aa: CASRGTGHQPQHF
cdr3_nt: TGTGCCAGCCGAGGGACAGGGCATCAGCCCCAGCATTTT

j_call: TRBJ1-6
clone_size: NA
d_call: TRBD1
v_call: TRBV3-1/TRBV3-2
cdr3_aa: CASRQKPGQNSPLHF
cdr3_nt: TGTGCCAGCAGACAGAAACCGGGACAGAATTCACCCCTCCACTTT

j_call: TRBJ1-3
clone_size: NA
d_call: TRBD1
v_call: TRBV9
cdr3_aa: CASSVGQATGNTIYF
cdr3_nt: TGTGCCAGCAGCGTCGGACAGGCGACTGGAAACACCATATATTTT

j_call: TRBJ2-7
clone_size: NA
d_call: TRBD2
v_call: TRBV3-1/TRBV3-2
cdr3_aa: CASNLAGTAYEQYF
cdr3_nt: TGTGCCAGCAACCTAGCGGGAACGGCCTACGAGCAGTACTTC

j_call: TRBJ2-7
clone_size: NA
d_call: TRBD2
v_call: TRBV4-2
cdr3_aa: CASSQDNSGLPYEQYF
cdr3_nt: TGTGCCAGCAGCCAAGATAATTCGGGACTACCCTACGAGCAGTACTTC

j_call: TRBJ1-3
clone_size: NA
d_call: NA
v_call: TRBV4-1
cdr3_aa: CASSQVPSGNTIYF
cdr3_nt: TGCGCCAGCAGCCAAGTCCCCAGCGGGAACACCATATATTTT

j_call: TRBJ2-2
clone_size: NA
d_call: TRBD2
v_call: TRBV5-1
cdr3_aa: CASSLASGRDTGELFF
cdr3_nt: TGCGCCAGCAGCTTGGCAAGCGGGAGAGACACCGGGGAGCTGTTTTTT

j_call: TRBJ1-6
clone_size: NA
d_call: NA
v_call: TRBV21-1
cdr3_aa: CASSKAQGTNPPLHF
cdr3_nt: TGTGCCAGCAGCAAAGCGCAGGGAACGAATCCACCCCTCCACTTT

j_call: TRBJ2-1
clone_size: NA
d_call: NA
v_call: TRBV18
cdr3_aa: CASSPGQGGINEQFF
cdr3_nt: TGTGCCAGCTCACCTGGACAGGGAGGGATCAATGAGCAGTTCTTC

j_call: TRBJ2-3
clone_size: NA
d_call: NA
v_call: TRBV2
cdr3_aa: CASLQDSIMADTQYF
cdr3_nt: TGTGCCAGCCTCCAAGACAGTATAATGGCAGATACGCAGTATTTT

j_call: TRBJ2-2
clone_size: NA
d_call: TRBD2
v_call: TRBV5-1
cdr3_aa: CASSLVAGLAGGELFF
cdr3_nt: TGCGCCAGCAGCTTGGTCGCGGGACTAGCGGGTGGGGAGCTGTTTTTT

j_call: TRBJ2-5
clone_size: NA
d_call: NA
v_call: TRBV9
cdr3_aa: CASSVTGVTQETQYF
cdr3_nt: TGTGCCAGCAGCGTGACGGGGGTCACCCAAGAGACCCAGTACTTC

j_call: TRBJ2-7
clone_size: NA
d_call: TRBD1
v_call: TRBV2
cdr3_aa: CASRDVTGGLYEQYF
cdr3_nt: TGTGCCAGCAGGGACGTGACAGGGGGCCTCTACGAGCAGTACTTC

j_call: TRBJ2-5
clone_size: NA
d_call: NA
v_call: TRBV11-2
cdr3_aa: CASSSTGSAATQYF
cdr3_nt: TGTGCCAGCAGCTCCACCGGGTCGGCTGCGACCCAGTACTTC

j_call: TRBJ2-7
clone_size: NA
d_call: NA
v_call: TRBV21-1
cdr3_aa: CASLTGISYEQYF
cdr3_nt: TGTGCCAGCCTGACGGGGATCTCCTACGAGCAGTACTTC

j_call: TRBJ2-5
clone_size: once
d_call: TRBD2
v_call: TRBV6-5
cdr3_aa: CASSYSGLEQETQYF
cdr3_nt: TGTGCCAGCAGTTACTCAGGACTAGAGCAAGAGACCCAGTACTTC

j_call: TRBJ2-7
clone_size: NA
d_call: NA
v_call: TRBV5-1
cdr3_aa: CASSFAPGVSEQYF
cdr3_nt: TGCGCCAGCAGCTTTGCCCCGGGGGTGAGCGAGCAGTACTTC